The present entry profiles one T cell receptor beta chain with its context. Germline V gene data show CDR1 as SGHVS and CDR2 as FQNEAQ. The CDR3 extends over 15 amino acids. With 5 bases removed from V and 1 base from J, the gap between germline ends came to 14 bases. Sequenced by immunoSEQ multiplex PCR; TCRdb stores in-frame clones only, minus some. The sample carries 40,000 to 60,000 clones, 70% to 90% recorded once. This sample was taken from a study of technical replicates of blood from a few donors. Material for sequencing was PBMCs. The source of this sequence is a human donor in good health. Some clones in this sample may be carry-over from other donors' samples. The chain carries TRBV7-8 and TRBJ2-5, with D perhaps matching TRBD1 (6 bases). The CDR3 bases are TGTGCCAGCAGCCCCGAGGACAGATTCCAAGAGACCCAGTACTTC. Amino acids: CASSPEDRFQETQYF.